The 2 T cell receptor beta chains below come from one sample, sequenced in a study of T-cell memory formation after mild COVID-19. TCRdb used MiXCR to reprocess the 5' RACE reads, holding one entry per CDR3 protein. The sample records 450,000 to 700,000 distinct CDR3 sequences, about a sixth being singletons. The sequencing input was PBMCs or a T cell subset sorted from them (not recorded which). The origin of the receptors is an adult woman who had mild COVID-19 (a few samples of this study predate the infection). Cell type and time point are not known.

The CDR3 DNA follows: TGTGCCACCAGTGATTGGGGGGGATCAGAGACCCAGTACTTC. Residues: CATSDWGGSETQYF. V and J are TRBV24-1 and TRBJ2-5, with 7 bases aligning to TRBD2. V was pared by 2 bases and J by 4 bases, with 3 bases of the junction left unmatched. Germline assignment: CDR1 KGHDR and CDR2 SFDVKD. The CDR3 has 14 residues.

The chain is built from TRBV15 and TRBJ1-5, with a weak D call TRBD1 (5 bases). The CDR3 length is 15 residues. V lost 0 bases and J 7 bases, leaving 13 bases between the germline ends. Germline assignment: CDR1 LNHNV and CDR2 YYDKDF (reference sequence). The CDR3, as DNA: TGTGCCACCAGCAGAGATCGAGGGGCTGGGCAGCCCCAGCATTTT. This translates into CATSRDRGAGQPQHF.